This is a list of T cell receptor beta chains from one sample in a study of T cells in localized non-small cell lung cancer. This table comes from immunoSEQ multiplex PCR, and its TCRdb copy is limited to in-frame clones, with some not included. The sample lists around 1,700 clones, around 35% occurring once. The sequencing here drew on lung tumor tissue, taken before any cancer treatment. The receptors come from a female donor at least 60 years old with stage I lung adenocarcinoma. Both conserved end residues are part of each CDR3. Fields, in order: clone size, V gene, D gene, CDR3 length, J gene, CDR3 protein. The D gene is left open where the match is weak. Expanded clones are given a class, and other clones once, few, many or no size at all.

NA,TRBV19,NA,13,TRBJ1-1,CASSRQLNTEAFF
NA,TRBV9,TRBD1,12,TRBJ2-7,CASTQGVGEQYF
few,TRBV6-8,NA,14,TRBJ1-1,CASSLDPGGTEAFF
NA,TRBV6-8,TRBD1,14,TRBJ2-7,CASSWDRTSYEQYF
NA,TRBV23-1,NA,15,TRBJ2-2,CASSQFGPCTGELFF
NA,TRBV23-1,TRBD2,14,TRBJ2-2,CASTLAGNTGELFF
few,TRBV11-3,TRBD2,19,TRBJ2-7,CASSWKGLAGAQSSYEQYF
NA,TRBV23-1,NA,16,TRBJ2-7,CASSQSIQAISYEQYF
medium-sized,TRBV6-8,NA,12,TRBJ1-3,CASSYSGNTIYF
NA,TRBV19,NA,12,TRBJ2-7,CASSIGAGEQYF
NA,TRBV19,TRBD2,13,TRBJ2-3,CASSPRLADTQYF
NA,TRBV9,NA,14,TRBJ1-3,CASSSRDGVATIYF
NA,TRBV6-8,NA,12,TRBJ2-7,CASSPQDSKQYF
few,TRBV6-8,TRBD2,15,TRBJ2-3,CASRDSGASTDTQYF
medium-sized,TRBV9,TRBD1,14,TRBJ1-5,CASSAWGQHQPQHF
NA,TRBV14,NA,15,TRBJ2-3,CASSRAGAGEDTQYF
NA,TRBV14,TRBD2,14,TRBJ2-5,CASSRLAGGETQYF
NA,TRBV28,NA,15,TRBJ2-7,CASSLLGGPIYEQYF
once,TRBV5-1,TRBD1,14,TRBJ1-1,CASRSGQGWTEAFF
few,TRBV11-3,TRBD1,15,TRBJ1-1,CASRPGGGRDTEAFF
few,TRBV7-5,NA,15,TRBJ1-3,CASSLHFSSGNTIYF
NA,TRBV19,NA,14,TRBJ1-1,CASSIDQRHLEAFF
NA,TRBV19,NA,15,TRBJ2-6,CASSDPGVGANVLTF
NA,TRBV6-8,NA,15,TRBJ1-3,CAISEGYYSGNTIYF
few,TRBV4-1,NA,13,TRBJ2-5,CASSFTGAETQYF
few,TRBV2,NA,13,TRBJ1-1,CAREQLSNTEAFF
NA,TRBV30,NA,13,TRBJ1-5,CAWSVRGDQPQHF
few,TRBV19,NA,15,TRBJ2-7,CASSIGVEIDYEQYF
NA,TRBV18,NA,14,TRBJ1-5,CASSPQGFGQPQHF